A selection of T cell receptor beta chains follows, all from one sample in a study of T cell responses to AZD1222 COVID-19 vaccine. Some clones are missing from TCRdb's copy, which holds only in-frame ones; the method was immunoSEQ multiplex PCR. This sample has about 100,000 clones; about 86% occur once, and the top ten carry 1.4%. The sample here was peripheral blood, taken on day 0 of AZD1222 vaccination. The source of these receptors is an adult in good health. The CDR3 runs from the conserved cysteine through the conserved F or W. The D gene is left open where the match is weak. Rows give clone size only sometimes, using once, few, many, or a class for an expanded clone.

D,J,V,size,DNA,CDR3
-,TRBJ2-5,TRBV2,-,TGTGCCAGCGGCGGACAGCTTGGGGAGACCCAGTACTTC,CASGGQLGETQYF
-,TRBJ2-1,TRBV5-6,-,TGTGCCAGCAGCTTGGGTTTGAGCTCCTACAATGAGCAGTTCTTC,CASSLGLSSYNEQFF
TRBD1,TRBJ2-1,TRBV15,-,TGTGCCACCCGCCGGGACAGGGTCACGAATGAGCAGTTCTTC,CATRRDRVTNEQFF
-,TRBJ2-3,TRBV29-1,-,TGCAGCGTTAGGCGGGACTCCGATTCAGGAGATACGCAGTATTTT,CSVRRDSDSGDTQYF
-,TRBJ2-7,TRBV28,-,TGTGCCAGCAGTCCTGGCGGGACGACCTACGAGCAGTACTTC,CASSPGGTTYEQYF
-,TRBJ1-1,TRBV7-2,-,TGTGCCAGCAGCTTAGGCCGGGGGGGGACTGAAGCTTTCTTT,CASSLGRGGTEAFF
TRBD1,TRBJ1-2,TRBV10-3,-,TGTGCCATCAGTGTCGGGACAGGGGATAATGGCTACACCTTC,CAISVGTGDNGYTF
-,TRBJ1-5,TRBV28,-,TGTGCCAGCAGCTCGGACACGTATCAGCCCCAGCATTTT,CASSSDTYQPQHF
TRBD1,TRBJ1-5,TRBV28,few,TGTGCCAGCAGTTGGGACAGGGGAGTGGTTCAGCCCCAGCATTTT,CASSWDRGVVQPQHF
-,TRBJ2-3,TRBV20-1,-,TGCAGTGCTAGTCCAGGGTTCACAGATACGCAGTATTTT,CSASPGFTDTQYF
TRBD1,TRBJ1-2,TRBV3-1/TRBV3-2,-,TGTGCCAGCAGCCTCCGGTGGACAGGGGGAGCCCTTGACTATGGCTACACCTTC,CASSLRWTGGALDYGYTF
TRBD2,TRBJ2-1,TRBV2,-,TGTGCCAGCAGTGAAATGACTAGCGGGAGCTCCTACAATGAGCAGTTCTTC,CASSEMTSGSSYNEQFF
-,TRBJ1-3,TRBV11-2,-,TGTGCCAGCAGCTTGGCACAGGGAGGTAGCACCATATATTTT,CASSLAQGGSTIYF
-,TRBJ1-1,TRBV7-7,-,TGTGCTAGCAGCTCAGTGGGGAATCGGGACACTGAAGCTTTCTTT,CASSSVGNRDTEAFF
-,TRBJ1-5,TRBV19,-,TGTGCCAGTAGTACGACCAGAAATAGCAATCAGCCCCAGCATTTT,CASSTTRNSNQPQHF
-,TRBJ2-2,TRBV18,-,TGTGCCAGCTCACCCCCTAGCGAGAACACCGGGGAGCTGTTTTTT,CASSPPSENTGELFF
-,TRBJ1-6,TRBV9,-,TGTGCCAGCAGCCTTAGGAGTAATAATTCACCCCTCCACTTT,CASSLRSNNSPLHF
TRBD1,TRBJ2-3,TRBV28,-,TGTGCCAGCAGTTTTTCGACAGGGGGCTATACGCAGTATTTT,CASSFSTGGYTQYF
-,TRBJ2-3,TRBV6-1,-,TGTGCCAGCAGTGAATCGTATCTGGATACGCAGTATTTT,CASSESYLDTQYF
-,TRBJ1-5,TRBV19,-,TGTGCCAGTAGTGTAGACAGAGGTGGCAATCAGCCCCAGCATTTT,CASSVDRGGNQPQHF
-,TRBJ1-5,TRBV19,-,TGTGCCGGTGGCCCAAATGAAAGCAATCAGCCCCAGCATTTT,CAGGPNESNQPQHF
-,TRBJ2-2,TRBV11-2,-,TGTGCCAGCAGCTTAGCAGGGCTGGGGACCGGGGAGCTGTTTTTT,CASSLAGLGTGELFF
TRBD1,TRBJ1-1,TRBV19,-,TGTGCCACGAGTTCCCGGGACAGGGCAACTGAAGCTTTCTTT,CATSSRDRATEAFF
-,TRBJ1-5,TRBV25-1,-,TGTGCCAGCAGTAGGATTCGGCAGAATCAGCCCCAGCATTTT,CASSRIRQNQPQHF
TRBD2,TRBJ2-3,TRBV7-3,few,TGTGCCAGCAGCTTAAGCCTGGGGGGACTAGCGGCTGATACGCAGTATTTT,CASSLSLGGLAADTQYF
-,TRBJ2-7,TRBV28,-,TGTGCCAGCAGTTTTAGGGGCGAGCAGTACTTC,CASSFRGEQYF
-,TRBJ1-1,TRBV9,-,TGTGCCAGCAGCGCCACGCCCGCTGATGCAGGTCCCGAAGCTTTCTTT,CASSATPADAGPEAFF
TRBD1,TRBJ2-7,TRBV10-3,-,TGTGCCAATTCGCCCAGGGGGCAGGGCTACGAGCAGTACTTC,CANSPRGQGYEQYF
-,TRBJ2-2,TRBV18,-,TGTGCCAGCTCACCAACACACGACAGCGCGAACACCGGGGAGCTGTTTTTT,CASSPTHDSANTGELFF
-,TRBJ1-2,TRBV10-2,-,TGCGCCAGCAGGGAGACTAGGGGCCCGCACTATGGCTACACCTTC,CASRETRGPHYGYTF
-,TRBJ1-4,TRBV15,-,TGTGCCACCAGCAGAGATCGATTTGCCGCCCTTAGGTTTTTT,CATSRDRFAALRFF
-,TRBJ2-1,TRBV24-1,-,TGTGCCACCAGTGAAACGGGAGCAACCTACAATGAGCAGTTCTTC,CATSETGATYNEQFF
-,TRBJ2-7,TRBV3-1/TRBV3-2,-,TGTGCCAGCAGCCGTAATTTGGAGCAGTACTTC,CASSRNLEQYF
-,TRBJ2-7,TRBV11-2,few,TGTGCCAGCAGCTTATCTCTCCGTCACGAGCAGTACTTC,CASSLSLRHEQYF
-,TRBJ1-1,TRBV3-1/TRBV3-2,-,TGTGCCAGCAGCCAAGGGGTCGGGGAAGCTTTCTTT,CASSQGVGEAFF
TRBD2,TRBJ2-7,TRBV7-2,-,TGTGCCAGCAGCTTATTCAGTTCTAGCGGCTACGAGCAGTACTTC,CASSLFSSSGYEQYF
-,TRBJ2-1,TRBV30,-,TGTGCCTGGAGTGAAACTAGCTATGAGCAGTTCTTC,CAWSETSYEQFF
TRBD1,TRBJ1-2,TRBV5-1,-,TGCGCCAGCAGCTTGAGGTCAGGGGGCGCCGGTGGCTACACCTTC,CASSLRSGGAGGYTF
-,TRBJ1-6,TRBV28,-,TGTGCCAGCAGTTTACAGCGGATTTTTTCACCCCTCCACTTT,CASSLQRIFSPLHF
-,TRBJ2-7,TRBV27,-,TGTGCCAGCAGTTTAAGGGGGAGGGCCTACGAGCAGTACTTC,CASSLRGRAYEQYF
-,TRBJ2-7,TRBV11-3,-,TGTGCCAGCAGCTTAGGGACAACCTACGAGCAGTACTTC,CASSLGTTYEQYF
-,TRBJ1-3,TRBV19,-,TGTGCCAGTAGTGGCCTCTTATGGGACACCATATATTTT,CASSGLLWDTIYF
TRBD1,TRBJ2-4,TRBV27,many,TGTGCCAGCAGTTTTTGGGACAGGGGGTTAGCCAAAAACATTCAGTACTTC,CASSFWDRGLAKNIQYF
-,TRBJ2-2,TRBV27,-,TGTGCCAGCAAATCGGGGACGGTGAACACCGGGGAGCTGTTTTTT,CASKSGTVNTGELFF
-,TRBJ2-7,TRBV11-2,-,TGTGCCAGCAGCCCGAGGGTAGAGCAGTACTTC,CASSPRVEQYF
-,TRBJ1-1,TRBV20-1,-,TGCAGTGCCAGACGTAACACTGAAGCTTTCTTT,CSARRNTEAFF
TRBD1,TRBJ1-3,TRBV7-2,-,TGTGCCAGCAGCTTAAGTGCGGGACAGGTCTCTGGAAACACCATATATTTT,CASSLSAGQVSGNTIYF
-,TRBJ2-1,TRBV7-2,-,TGTGCCAGCAGCTTGCGCCCTCTTCAGAGCGATGAGCAGTTCTTC,CASSLRPLQSDEQFF
TRBD1,TRBJ1-1,TRBV30,-,TGTGCCTGGAGTGACGGACAGGCGAACACTGAAGCTTTCTTT,CAWSDGQANTEAFF
-,TRBJ2-3,TRBV12-2,-,TGTGCAAGTCGCTTAGTTCGTCGGCGGGAGGGCCGGCCGCAGTATTTT,CASRLVRRREGRPQYF
TRBD2,TRBJ2-1,TRBV27,-,TGTGCCAGCAGTCTCGCCCTAGCGGGAAGCTCCTACAATGAGCAGTTCTTC,CASSLALAGSSYNEQFF
TRBD1,TRBJ1-2,TRBV20-1,-,TGCAGTGCTAGTGGGACAGCAAATTATGGCTACACCTTC,CSASGTANYGYTF
-,TRBJ1-5,TRBV30,-,TGTGCCTGGAGCTCCACTAGCAATCAGCCCCAGCATTTT,CAWSSTSNQPQHF
-,TRBJ2-5,TRBV11-1,-,TGTGCCAGCAGGCCCCGGGACTACCAAGAGACCCAGTACTTC,CASRPRDYQETQYF
TRBD2,TRBJ2-2,TRBV6-5,-,TGTGCCAGCAGTATCGACTGGCGGGAGACCGGGGAGCTGTTTTTT,CASSIDWRETGELFF
TRBD1,TRBJ2-7,TRBV27,-,TGTGCCAGCAGTCCCCGACCGGGACAGGGATCCTACGAGCAGTACTTC,CASSPRPGQGSYEQYF
TRBD2,TRBJ2-7,TRBV11-3,-,TGTGCCAGCAGCTTTAGCGGGAGTTCCTACGAGCAGTACTTC,CASSFSGSSYEQYF
-,TRBJ2-2,TRBV7-3,-,TGTGCCAGCAGCTTAGGATCCGGGGAGCTGTTTTTT,CASSLGSGELFF
-,TRBJ1-5,TRBV10-3,-,TGTGCCATCCGGACAGACGGCAATCAGCCCCAGCATTTT,CAIRTDGNQPQHF